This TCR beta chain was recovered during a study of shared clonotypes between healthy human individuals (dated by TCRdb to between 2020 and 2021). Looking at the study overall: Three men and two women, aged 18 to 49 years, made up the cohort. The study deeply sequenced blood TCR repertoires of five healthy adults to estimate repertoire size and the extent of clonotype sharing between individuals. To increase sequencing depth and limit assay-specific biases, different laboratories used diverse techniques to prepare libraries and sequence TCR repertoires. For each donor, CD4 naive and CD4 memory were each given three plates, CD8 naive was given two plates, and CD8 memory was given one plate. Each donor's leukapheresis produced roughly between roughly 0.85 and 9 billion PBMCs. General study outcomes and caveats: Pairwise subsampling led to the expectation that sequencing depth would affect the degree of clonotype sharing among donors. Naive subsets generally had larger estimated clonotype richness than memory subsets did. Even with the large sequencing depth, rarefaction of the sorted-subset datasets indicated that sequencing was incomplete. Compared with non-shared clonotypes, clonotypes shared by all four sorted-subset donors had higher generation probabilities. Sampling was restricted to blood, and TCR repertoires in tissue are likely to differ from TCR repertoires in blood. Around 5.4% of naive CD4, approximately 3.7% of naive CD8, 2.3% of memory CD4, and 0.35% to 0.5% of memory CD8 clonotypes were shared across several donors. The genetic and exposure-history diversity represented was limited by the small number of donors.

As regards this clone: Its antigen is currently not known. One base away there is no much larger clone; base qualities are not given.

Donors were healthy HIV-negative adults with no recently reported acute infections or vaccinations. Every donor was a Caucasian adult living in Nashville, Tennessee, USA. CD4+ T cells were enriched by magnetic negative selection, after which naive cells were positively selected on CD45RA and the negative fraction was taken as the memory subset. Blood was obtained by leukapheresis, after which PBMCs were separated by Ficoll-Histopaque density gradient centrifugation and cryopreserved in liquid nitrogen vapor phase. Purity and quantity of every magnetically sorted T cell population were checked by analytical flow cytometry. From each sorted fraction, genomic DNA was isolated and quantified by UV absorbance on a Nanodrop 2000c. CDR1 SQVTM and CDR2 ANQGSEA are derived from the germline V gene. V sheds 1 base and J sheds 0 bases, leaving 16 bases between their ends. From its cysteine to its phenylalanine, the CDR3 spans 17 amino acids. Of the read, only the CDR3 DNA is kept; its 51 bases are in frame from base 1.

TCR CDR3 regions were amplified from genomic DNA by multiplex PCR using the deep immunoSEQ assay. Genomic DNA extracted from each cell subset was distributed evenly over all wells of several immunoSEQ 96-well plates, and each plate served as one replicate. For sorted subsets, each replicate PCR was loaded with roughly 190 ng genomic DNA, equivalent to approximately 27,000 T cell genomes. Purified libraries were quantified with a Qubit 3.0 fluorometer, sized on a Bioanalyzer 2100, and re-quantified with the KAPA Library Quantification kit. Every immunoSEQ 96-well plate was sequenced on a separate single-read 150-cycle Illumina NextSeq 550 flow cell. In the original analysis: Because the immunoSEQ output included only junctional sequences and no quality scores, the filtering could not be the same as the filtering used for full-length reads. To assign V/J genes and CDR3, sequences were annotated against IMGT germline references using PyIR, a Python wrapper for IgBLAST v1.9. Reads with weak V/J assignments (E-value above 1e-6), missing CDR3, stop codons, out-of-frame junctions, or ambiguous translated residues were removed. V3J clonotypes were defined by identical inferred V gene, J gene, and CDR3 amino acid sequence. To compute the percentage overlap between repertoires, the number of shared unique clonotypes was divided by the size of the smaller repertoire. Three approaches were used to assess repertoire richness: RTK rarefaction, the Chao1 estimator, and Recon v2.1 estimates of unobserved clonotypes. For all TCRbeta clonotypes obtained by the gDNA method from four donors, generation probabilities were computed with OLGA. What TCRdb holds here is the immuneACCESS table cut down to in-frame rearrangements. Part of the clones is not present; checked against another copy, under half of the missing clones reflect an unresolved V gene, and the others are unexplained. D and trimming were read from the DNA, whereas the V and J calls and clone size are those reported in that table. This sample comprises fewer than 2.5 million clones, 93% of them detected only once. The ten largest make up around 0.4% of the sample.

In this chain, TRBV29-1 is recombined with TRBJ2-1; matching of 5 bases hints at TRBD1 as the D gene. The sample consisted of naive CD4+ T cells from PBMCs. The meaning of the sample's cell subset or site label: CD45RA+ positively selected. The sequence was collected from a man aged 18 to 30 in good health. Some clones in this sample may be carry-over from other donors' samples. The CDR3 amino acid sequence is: CSVEGNWRQPSYNEQFF. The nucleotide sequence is TGCAGCGTTGAAGGCAACTGGAGACAGCCCTCCTACAATGAGCAGTTCTTC.